Listed below are T cell receptor beta chains from one sample, sequenced in a study of T cells in narcolepsy. The assay was immunoSEQ multiplex PCR, and TCRdb's table has in-frame clones only and misses some. The sample contains approximately 22,000 clones, approximately 60% of which appear only once. The sequenced sample was memory (CD45RA-) CD4+ T cells from blood. The source is a human donor in good health. Both conserved end residues are part of each CDR3. D genes are given only for firm matches. A row's size may be missing; if present it is once, few, many or a size class.

V: TRBV6-5; size: NA; J: TRBJ1-6; D: NA; CDR3: CASSYQTEPLHF; DNA: TGTGCCAGCAGTTACCAAACAGAGCCCCTCCACTTT
V: TRBV11-3; size: NA; J: TRBJ2-5; D: TRBD2; CDR3: CASSEGTSPGETQYF; DNA: TGTGCCAGCAGTGAGGGGACTAGCCCAGGAGAGACCCAGTACTTC
V: TRBV6-1; size: NA; J: TRBJ1-6; D: NA; CDR3: CASSERGCLALHF; DNA: TGTGCCAGCAGTGAACGAGGATGTCTGGCCCTCCACTTT
V: TRBV28; size: once; J: TRBJ1-1; D: NA; CDR3: CASSPADAAGAFF; DNA: TGTGCCAGCAGTCCCGCGGACGCCGCAGGGGCTTTCTTT
V: TRBV10-2; size: few; J: TRBJ1-2; D: TRBD1; CDR3: CASSESNRDRRSGYTF; DNA: TGCGCCAGCAGTGAGTCGAACCGGGACAGGCGGAGCGGCTACACCTTC
V: TRBV4-1; size: NA; J: TRBJ2-7; D: NA; CDR3: CASSQLQTSYEQYF; DNA: TGCGCCAGCAGCCAATTACAGACCAGCTACGAGCAGTACTTC
V: TRBV6-5; size: few; J: TRBJ2-7; D: NA; CDR3: CASRGDSYEQYF; DNA: TGTGCCAGCAGGGGTGACTCCTACGAGCAGTACTTC
V: TRBV4-3; size: NA; J: TRBJ2-7; D: TRBD1; CDR3: CASSQSTGTSFYEQYF; DNA: TGCGCCAGCAGCCAATCGACAGGGACGTCCTTCTACGAGCAGTACTTC
V: TRBV6-5; size: NA; J: TRBJ1-6; D: TRBD1; CDR3: CASSYSDREASPLHF; DNA: TGTGCCAGCAGTTACTCAGACAGGGAGGCTTCACCCCTCCACTTT
V: TRBV18; size: NA; J: TRBJ1-1; D: TRBD1; CDR3: CASSYRGRTEAFF; DNA: TGTGCCAGCTCATACAGGGGAAGGACTGAAGCTTTCTTT
V: TRBV5-6; size: once; J: TRBJ2-5; D: NA; CDR3: CASSLGQGGWTQYF; DNA: TGTGCCAGCAGCTTGGGGCAGGGAGGTTGGACCCAGTACTTC
V: TRBV28; size: few; J: TRBJ1-1; D: NA; CDR3: CASAGYSYTEAFF; DNA: TGTGCCAGCGCAGGGTACAGTTACACTGAAGCTTTCTTT
V: TRBV23-1; size: NA; J: TRBJ1-5; D: TRBD1; CDR3: CASSQPDRVLNQPQHF; DNA: TGCGCCAGCAGTCAACCGGACAGGGTATTAAATCAGCCCCAGCATTTT
V: TRBV5-1; size: once; J: TRBJ2-5; D: TRBD1; CDR3: CASSSQGQGFETQYF; DNA: TGCGCCAGCAGCTCGCAAGGACAGGGATTCGAGACCCAGTACTTC
V: TRBV4-1; size: NA; J: TRBJ1-4; D: NA; CDR3: CASSQTPANEKLFF; DNA: TGCGCCAGCAGCCAGACACCCGCTAATGAAAAACTGTTTTTT
V: TRBV4-1; size: NA; J: TRBJ2-5; D: TRBD1; CDR3: CASSQPPQGGQETQYF; DNA: TGCGCCAGCAGCCAGCCCCCACAGGGGGGTCAAGAGACCCAGTACTTC
V: TRBV7-2; size: once; J: TRBJ2-3; D: NA; CDR3: CASSRQARAGDTQYF; DNA: TGTGCCAGCAGCCGCCAAGCGAGGGCCGGAGATACGCAGTATTTT
V: TRBV28; size: NA; J: TRBJ2-3; D: NA; CDR3: CASHRAGSTDTQYF; DNA: TGTGCCAGCCATAGGGCGGGGTCCACAGATACGCAGTATTTT
V: TRBV13; size: NA; J: TRBJ2-7; D: TRBD2; CDR3: CASRPTSDHEQYF; DNA: TGTGCCAGCAGACCTACTAGCGACCACGAGCAGTACTTC
V: TRBV5-4; size: NA; J: TRBJ2-7; D: TRBD1; CDR3: CASGPAGGLNEQYF; DNA: TGTGCCAGCGGGCCTGCAGGGGGTCTTAACGAGCAGTACTTC
V: TRBV28; size: NA; J: TRBJ1-2; D: NA; CDR3: CASSPPDRSNYGYTF; DNA: TGTGCCAGCAGTCCCCCGGACAGATCTAACTATGGCTACACCTTC
V: TRBV4-2; size: NA; J: TRBJ2-5; D: NA; CDR3: CASSHATGSETQYF; DNA: TGTGCCAGCAGCCATGCGACAGGTTCGGAGACCCAGTACTTC
V: TRBV4-1; size: NA; J: TRBJ2-3; D: NA; CDR3: CASSQELTSDTQYF; DNA: TGCGCCAGCAGCCAAGAACTCACTTCAGATACGCAGTATTTT
V: TRBV5-4; size: few; J: TRBJ2-7; D: NA; CDR3: CASSLVGGASYEQYF; DNA: TGTGCCAGCAGCTTGGTTGGGGGCGCTTCCTACGAGCAGTACTTC
V: TRBV30; size: NA; J: TRBJ1-2; D: NA; CDR3: CAWNRDEYGYTF; DNA: TGTGCCTGGAACAGGGATGAGTATGGCTACACCTTC